The table lists the clone carrying this TCR beta chain with a few counts. Its specificity is not known. Assay used: immunoSEQ multiplex PCR; TCRdb lists only in-frame clones, some missing. The profile shows about 130,000 clones, approximately 85% of them singletons. The CDR3 is 15 residues long. V lost 7 bases to trimming and J lost 2 bases, with 16 bases between them. Per germline, CDR1 SGHRS and CDR2 YFSETQ. The sample belongs to a study of T cell responses to AZD1222 COVID-19 vaccine. Overall study results and limits: After two AZD1222 doses, spike-specific TCR breadth and depth rose versus day 0. Repertoire sampling happened only post peak T cell response.

Sequenced material: peripheral blood, taken on day 0 of MenACWY control vaccination. This chain uses TRBV5-1 with TRBJ1-3; D remains ambiguous. The clonotype comes from an adult in good health. The CDR3 loop reads CASSPSPLAGNTIYF. The DNA of the CDR3 is TGCGCCAGCTCCCCTAGCCCCTTGGCTGGAAACACCATATATTTT.